This is a list of T cell receptor beta chains from one sample in a study of a mutant IDH1 vaccine in newly diagnosed glioma. Their target antigens are unknown. Profiled with immunoSEQ multiplex PCR; TCRdb holds only in-frame clones, not every one. The sample comprises about 34,000 clones, approximately 87% of which are singletons, and more than 10% rests with the top ten. The sequencing here drew on PBMCs, taken from a glioma patient whose treatment included an IDH1 peptide vaccine. These receptors were obtained from a woman in her twenties or thirties with glioma. Each CDR3 is given with its conserved first and last residue. Each record gives: J gene, CDR3 length, clone size, V gene, D gene, CDR3 protein, CDR3 DNA. A D gene is named only where the DNA matches it firmly. Only part of the rows carry a size: once, few, many, or a class if the clone is expanded.

TRBJ2-7,13,.,TRBV5-1,.,CASSSYPSYEQYF,TGCGCCAGCAGCTCCTACCCTTCCTACGAGCAGTACTTC
TRBJ1-2,13,.,TRBV6-6,TRBD1,CASSYSTGHGYTF,TGTGCCAGCAGTTACTCGACAGGGCATGGCTACACCTTC
TRBJ1-5,14,.,TRBV27,.,CASSLSGSNQPQHF,TGTGCCAGCAGTTTATCGGGCAGCAATCAGCCCCAGCATTTT
TRBJ2-2,14,.,TRBV7-7,.,CASRALPNTGELFF,TGTGCCAGCCGGGCGCTACCCAACACCGGGGAGCTGTTTTTT
TRBJ1-1,11,once,TRBV18,.,CASSPGTEAFF,TGTGCCAGCTCGCCAGGGACTGAAGCTTTCTTT
TRBJ1-2,15,.,TRBV4-1,.,CASSLSRDINYGYTF,TGCGCCAGCAGCCTCTCCCGGGACATTAACTATGGCTACACCTTC
TRBJ2-2,15,medium-sized,TRBV6-1,.,CASKRDTANTGELFF,TGTGCCAGCAAACGGGACACAGCTAACACCGGGGAGCTGTTTTTT
TRBJ2-7,14,.,TRBV6-5,TRBD1,CASSYSGQGGEQYF,TGTGCCAGCAGTTACTCGGGACAGGGGGGCGAGCAGTACTTC
TRBJ1-1,13,.,TRBV30,.,CAWSMWIGTEAFF,TGTGCCTGGAGCATGTGGATAGGCACTGAAGCTTTCTTT
TRBJ2-1,11,.,TRBV5-1,.,CASGGYNEQFF,TGCGCCAGCGGCGGGTACAATGAGCAGTTCTTC
TRBJ2-2,13,.,TRBV10-3,.,CAIRTAADGELFF,TGTGCCATCAGGACAGCCGCGGATGGGGAGCTGTTTTTT
TRBJ2-5,13,.,TRBV18,.,CASSPGAGETQYF,TGTGCCAGCTCACCAGGGGCTGGAGAGACCCAGTACTTC
TRBJ1-2,13,.,TRBV5-4,.,CASSLEGIGGYTF,TGTGCCAGCAGCTTGGAGGGGATCGGGGGCTACACCTTC
TRBJ1-4,14,few,TRBV4-2,.,CASSPKGSSEKLFF,TGTGCCAGCAGCCCCAAGGGGAGTTCTGAAAAACTGTTTTTT
TRBJ1-4,12,.,TRBV5-1,.,CASSSDDEKLFF,TGCGCCAGCAGCTCGGACGATGAAAAACTGTTTTTT